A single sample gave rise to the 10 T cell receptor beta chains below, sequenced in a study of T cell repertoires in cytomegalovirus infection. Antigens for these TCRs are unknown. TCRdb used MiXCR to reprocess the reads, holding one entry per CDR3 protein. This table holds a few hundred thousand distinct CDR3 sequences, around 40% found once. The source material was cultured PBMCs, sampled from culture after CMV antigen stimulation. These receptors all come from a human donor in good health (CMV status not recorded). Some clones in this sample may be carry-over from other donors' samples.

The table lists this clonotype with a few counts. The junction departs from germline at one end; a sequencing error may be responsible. CDR3 region: CASRSSDSHEQYF. CDR3 DNA sequence: TGTGCCAGCAGGAGTTCCGACTCCCACGAGCAGTACTTC. The genes are TRBV5-4 and TRBJ2-7; D is unclear. CDR1 and CDR2 (germline): SGHNT, YYREEE (reference sequence). The CDR3 extends over 13 amino acids.

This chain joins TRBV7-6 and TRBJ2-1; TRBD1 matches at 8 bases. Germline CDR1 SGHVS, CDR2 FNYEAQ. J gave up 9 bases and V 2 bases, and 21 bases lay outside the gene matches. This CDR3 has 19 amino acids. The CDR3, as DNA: TGTGCCAGCAGCTTACAGTGGGACAGGACTACCCCCGCGGCGGGTGAGCAGTTCTTC. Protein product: CASSLQWDRTTPAAGEQFF.

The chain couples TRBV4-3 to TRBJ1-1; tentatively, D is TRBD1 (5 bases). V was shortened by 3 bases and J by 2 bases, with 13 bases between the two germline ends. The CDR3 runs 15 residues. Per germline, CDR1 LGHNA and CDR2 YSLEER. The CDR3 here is CASSQMTDLNTEAFF. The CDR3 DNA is TGCGCCAGCAGCCAGATGACAGACCTCAACACTGAAGCTTTCTTT.

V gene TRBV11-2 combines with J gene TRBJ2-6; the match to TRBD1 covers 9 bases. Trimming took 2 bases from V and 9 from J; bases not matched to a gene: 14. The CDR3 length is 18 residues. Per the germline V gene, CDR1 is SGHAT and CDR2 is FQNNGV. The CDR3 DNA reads TGTGCCAGCAGCTTAAACGCCGGGACAGGGATCCCCCGCAACGTCCTGACTTTC. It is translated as CASSLNAGTGIPRNVLTF.

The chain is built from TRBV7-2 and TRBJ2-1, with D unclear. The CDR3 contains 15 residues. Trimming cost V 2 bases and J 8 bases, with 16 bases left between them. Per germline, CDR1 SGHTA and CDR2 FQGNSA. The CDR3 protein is CASSLTRETPDEQFF. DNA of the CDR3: TGTGCCAGCAGCTTAACAAGAGAGACTCCCGATGAGCAGTTCTTC.

CDR3 sequence: CASSEAGEGNPYEQYF. In DNA, the CDR3 is TGTGCCAGCAGTGAAGCGGGGGAGGGGAATCCCTACGAGCAGTACTTC. The V call is TRBV6-1, the J call TRBJ2-7; 7 bases line up with TRBD2. CDR3 size: 16 residues. V trimming: 0 bases; J trimming: 2 bases; junction bases outside the gene matches: 7. Germline V gene data show CDR1 as MNHNS and CDR2 as SASEGT.

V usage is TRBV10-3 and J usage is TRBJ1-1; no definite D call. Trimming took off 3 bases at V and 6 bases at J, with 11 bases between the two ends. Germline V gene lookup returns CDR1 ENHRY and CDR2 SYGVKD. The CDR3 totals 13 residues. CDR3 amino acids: CAISDLASAEAFF. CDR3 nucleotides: TGTGCCATCAGTGACTTGGCGAGCGCTGAAGCTTTCTTT.

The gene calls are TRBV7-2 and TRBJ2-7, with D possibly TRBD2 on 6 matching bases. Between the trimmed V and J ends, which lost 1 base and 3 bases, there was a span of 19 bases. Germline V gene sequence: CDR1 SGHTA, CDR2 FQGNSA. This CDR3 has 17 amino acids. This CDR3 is CASSLVSPNRRGYEQYF. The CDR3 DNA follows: TGTGCCAGCAGCTTAGTATCACCGAACCGGCGGGGCTACGAGCAGTACTTC.

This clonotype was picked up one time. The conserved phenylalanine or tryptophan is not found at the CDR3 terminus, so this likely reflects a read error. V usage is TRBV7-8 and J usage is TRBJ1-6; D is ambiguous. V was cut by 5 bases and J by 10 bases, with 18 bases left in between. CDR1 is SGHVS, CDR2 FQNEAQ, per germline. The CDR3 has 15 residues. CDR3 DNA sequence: TGTGCCAGCAGCCCCAGGCGGCCCGAGGCGTCACCCCTCCACTTA. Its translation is CASSPRRPEASPLHL.

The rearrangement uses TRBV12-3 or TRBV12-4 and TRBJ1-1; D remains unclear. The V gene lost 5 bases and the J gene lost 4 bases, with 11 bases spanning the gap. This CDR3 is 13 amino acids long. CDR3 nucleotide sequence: TGTGCCAGCAGTGTAAGCGCAGCCACTGAAGCTTTCTTT. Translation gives CASSVSAATEAFF.